These 32 T cell receptor beta chains originate from one sample sequenced in a study of T-cell reconstitution after alpha-beta-depleted transplantation in children. Preparation of the TCRbeta library involved a method that used unique molecular identifiers. From the PCR reads, TCRdb called clonotypes with MiXCR, one entry per CDR3 protein. Of around 600,000 distinct CDR3 sequences listed, about 10% are singletons. This sample comprised PBMCs from the stem cell graft donor, obtained from the stem cell graft. These TCRs come from a human donor who donated a stem cell graft to a child with acute myeloid leukemia.

The chain links TRBV7-2 to TRBJ1-1; D is unclear. Germline V gene data show CDR1 as SGHTA and CDR2 as FQGNSA. V lost 6 bases and J lost 1, with 15 bases in between. The CDR3 length is 15 residues. DNA of the CDR3: TGTGCCAGCAGACGTGACCGGGAAAAGAACACTGAAGCTTTCTTT. Protein sequence: CASRRDREKNTEAFF. The entire variable domain, with the rest obtained from reference TRBV7-2 and TRBJ1-1, is as follows: GAGVSQSPSNKVTEKGKDVELRCDPISGHTALYWYRQSLGQGLEFLIYFQGNSAPDKSGLPSDRFSAERTGGSVSTLTIQRTQQEDSAVYLCASRRDREKNTEAFFGQGTRLTVV.

This clonotype occurred a few times. The chain links TRBV3-1 to TRBJ2-1, with unresolved D. Germline assignment: CDR1 LGHDT and CDR2 YNNKEL (reference sequence). V lost 2 bases and J lost 5, with 13 bases in between. This CDR3 has 15 amino acids. CDR3 loop: CASSQNLRFNNEQFF. CDR3 DNA: TGTGCCAGCAGCCAAAATCTCCGTTTTAACAATGAGCAGTTCTTC.

This clonotype was counted many times. The chain has TRBV5-1 and TRBJ1-6; no reliable D call. The germline V and J ends were trimmed by 1 base and 7 bases, with 9 bases remaining between them. The CDR3 sequence is 14 residues long. Germline values: CDR1 SGHRS, CDR2 YFSETQ. DNA for the CDR3: TGCGCCAGCAGCTTGAATGGAGAGAATTCACCCCTCCACTTT. Amino acid sequence: CASSLNGENSPLHF.

This clonotype was detected many times. The J gene is TRBJ2-5, the V gene TRBV9; 8 positions agree with TRBD1. This CDR3 spans 17 amino acids. The V and J ends lost 0 bases and 2 bases, in that order; junction bases with no gene match: 9. Germline CDR1 and CDR2: SGDLS and YYNGEE. The CDR3 reads CASSVDLGGQDQETQYF. The CDR3 coding sequence is TGTGCCAGCAGCGTAGATTTAGGGGGACAGGATCAAGAGACCCAGTACTTC.

The chain carries TRBV7-2 and TRBJ1-2; TRBD1 is a possible D gene (5 bases). CDR1 and CDR2 from the germline V gene are SGHTA and FQGNSA. The V gene lost 5 bases and the J gene lost 5 bases, with 12 bases spanning the gap. The CDR3 length is 13 residues. The CDR3 here is CASSPEKGYGYTF. In DNA, the CDR3 is TGTGCCAGCAGCCCTGAGAAGGGGTATGGCTACACCTTC.

The table lists this clonotype with many counts. This chain links TRBV9 with TRBJ2-2; no definite D call. Trimming shortened V by 0 bases and J by 7 bases, and 10 bases separated the two germline ends. CDR3 length: 14 amino acids. Per the germline V gene, CDR1 is SGDLS and CDR2 is YYNGEE. The CDR3 here is CASSVGVMGGELFF. DNA of the CDR3: TGTGCCAGCAGCGTAGGAGTTATGGGCGGGGAGCTGTTTTTT.

This clonotype was seen a handful of times. The chain joins TRBV29-1 to TRBJ2-7; 11 nucleotides line up with TRBD1. Looked up from germline, CDR1 is SQVTM and CDR2 is ANQGSEA. V was clipped by 6 bases and J by 3 bases; unmatched bases: 7. This CDR3 region has 14 residues. CDR3 coding DNA: TGCAGCGTAAAACCGGGACAGGGGGACTACGAGCAGTACTTC. Its protein product is CSVKPGQGDYEQYF.

In this sample, this clonotype turned up many times. V and J are TRBV7-9 and TRBJ2-1; 12 bases agree with TRBD2. CDR1 is SEHNR and CDR2 is FQNEAQ in the germline V gene (reference sequence). V was pared by 5 bases and J by 1 base, with 3 bases of the junction left unmatched. The CDR3 covers 16 residues. CDR3 amino acids: CASSRTSGMSYNEQFF. The CDR3 region has the DNA TGTGCCAGCAGCCGGACTAGCGGGATGTCCTACAATGAGCAGTTCTTC. Drawing the rest from reference TRBV7-9 and TRBJ2-1, the complete variable domain is DTGVSQNPRHKITKRGQNVTFRCDPISEHNRLYWYRQTLGQGPEFLTYFQNEAQLEKSRLLSDRFSAERPKGSFSTLEIQRTEQGDSAMYLCASSRTSGMSYNEQFFGPGTRLTVL.

The rearrangement links TRBV7-2 to TRBJ1-1, with D tentatively TRBD1 (6 bases). Germline-derived CDR1 and CDR2 are SGHTA and FQGNSA. V was trimmed by 4 bases and J by 4 bases, leaving 13 bases between them. CDR3 length: 14 amino acids. This CDR3 reads CASSSFQGTTEAFF. The CDR3 DNA is TGTGCCAGCAGCTCGTTTCAGGGGACCACTGAAGCTTTCTTT.

A word on this clonotype: Sequence at one end of the junction differs from germline and may be a read error. The chain carries TRBV4-3 and TRBJ2-3; 11 nucleotides line up with TRBD2. The CDR3 runs to 14 residues. Germline V gives CDR1 LGHNA, CDR2 YSLEER. CDR3 amino acids: CATPLAGDQGPKGF. The DNA for the CDR3 is TGCGCCACTCCACTAGCGGGAGATCAAGGACCCAAGGGATTT.

This chain links TRBV12-3 or TRBV12-4 with TRBJ2-3; 14 nucleotides line up with TRBD2. J was trimmed by 6 bases and V by 5 bases; bases with no gene match: 13. The CDR3 spans 18 residues. In DNA form, the CDR3 reads TGTGCCAGCAGTGCGGGACTAGCGGGAGATCGAGGGGCGGATACGCAGTATTTT. This gives the protein CASSAGLAGDRGADTQYF.

The table lists this clonotype with a few counts. The rearrangement uses TRBV11-1 and TRBJ2-7; TRBD2 matches 10 bases. The length of the CDR3 is 18 residues. The germline V gene encodes CDR1 SGHAT and CDR2 FQDESV (reference sequence). Losses at the gene ends were 5 bases for V and 2 bases for J; bases not matched to a gene: 15. This chain's CDR3 is CASSPGRGLAVQTYEQYF. The CDR3 DNA is TGTGCCAGCAGCCCAGGGCGAGGACTAGCGGTACAGACCTACGAGCAGTACTTC.

This clonotype was observed a few times. The chain joins TRBV7-9 to TRBJ1-6; D call uncertain. This CDR3 is built from 15 residues. Trimming shortened V by 7 bases and J by 9 bases, and 19 bases separated the two germline ends. CDR1 is SEHNR and CDR2 is FQNEAQ in the germline V gene (reference sequence). CDR3 sequence (DNA): TGTGCCAGCACCCCTATAGCTAACAGCGTTTCACCCCTCCACTTT. This translates into CASTPIANSVSPLHF.

This clonotype appeared many times. This chain uses TRBV18 with TRBJ2-2; D not certain. Germline V CDR1 and CDR2: KGHSH, LQKENI. CDR3 length: 11 residues. V gave up 2 bases and J gave up 10 bases, with 5 bases separating them. CDR3 in DNA: TGTGCCAGCTCACCAAAAGAGGAGCTGTTTTTT. Encoded protein: CASSPKEELFF.

This clonotype was seen at least ten times. The CDR3 loop is CASSEDTPQETQYF. CDR3 nucleotide sequence: TGTGCCAGCAGCGAGGACACTCCCCAAGAGACCCAGTACTTC. The V call is TRBV12-3 or TRBV12-4, the J call TRBJ2-5, with D perhaps TRBD1 (5 bases). Between the trimmed V and J ends, which lost 6 bases and 1 base, there was a span of 12 bases. The CDR3 runs to 14 residues.

The chain recombines TRBV6-2 or TRBV6-3 with TRBJ1-1; 9 bases map to TRBD1. V trimming: 2 bases; J trimming: 5 bases; junction bases outside the gene matches: 6. Germline V gene sequence: CDR1 MNHEY, CDR2 SVGEGT. This CDR3 is built from 15 residues. The CDR3 sequence is CASSYTDRGGTEAFF. DNA for the CDR3: TGTGCCAGCAGTTACACCGACAGGGGGGGAACTGAAGCTTTCTTT.

The chain employs TRBV29-1 and TRBJ2-2; 9 bases fit TRBD1. The CDR3 has 17 residues. From germline, CDR1 is SQVTM and CDR2 ANQGSEA. V gave up 6 bases and J gave up 4 bases; unmatched junction bases: 15. The CDR3 bases are TGCAGCGTCTGGGTAACAGGGGGCGTTATTCCCACCGGGGAGCTGTTTTTT. It encodes CSVWVTGGVIPTGELFF.

This clonotype occurred a few times. The chain recombines TRBV4-3 with TRBJ2-2; no firm D call. V lost 0 bases to trimming and J lost 5 bases, with 7 bases between them. The germline gives CDR1 LGHNA, CDR2 YSLEER. There are 14 residues in the CDR3. Here the CDR3 DNA reads TGCGCCAGCAGCCAAGAAGGTTGGACCGGGGAGCTGTTTTTT. Its protein product is CASSQEGWTGELFF.

The chain combines TRBV29-1 with TRBJ2-5; TRBD2 matches at 7 bases. Germline V lookup: CDR1 SQVTM, CDR2 ANQGSEA. J gave up 0 bases and V 7 bases, and 17 bases lay outside the gene matches. The CDR3 covers 17 residues. The CDR3 nucleotides read TGCAGCGGGGGGGGACCATCCGCTAGCTCGTACCAAGAGACCCAGTACTTC. It translates to CSGGGPSASSYQETQYF.

This clonotype was detected only a few times. V is TRBV5-1 and J is TRBJ2-1; D is unresolved. The germline V gene has CDR1 SGHRS and CDR2 YFSETQ. V dropped 2 bases and J dropped 7 bases, with 7 bases sitting between them. This CDR3 is built from 12 residues. The chain's CDR3 is CASSFAANEQFF. DNA for the CDR3: TGCGCCAGCAGCTTTGCGGCGAATGAGCAGTTCTTC.

This clonotype was observed at least ten times. The chain combines TRBV20-1 with TRBJ2-7, with 9 bases lining up with TRBD1. Trimming cost V 4 bases and J 0 bases; bases outside gene matches: 7. Germline V gene data show CDR1 as DFQATT and CDR2 as SNEGSKA (reference sequence). This CDR3 is 15 amino acids long. CDR3 nucleotide sequence: TGCAGTGCTACCTTTGGACAGGGGAGCTCCTACGAGCAGTACTTC. As protein: CSATFGQGSSYEQYF.

This clonotype was found a few times. V usage is TRBV6-1 and J usage is TRBJ1-3, with TRBD1 as a possible D gene (6 bases). Germline V gene lookup returns CDR1 MNHNS and CDR2 SASEGT. This CDR3 spans 14 amino acids. V lost 9 bases and J 4 bases, leaving 16 bases between the germline ends. CDR3 nucleotide sequence: TGTGCCAGTCTTGGGGGGCGCACCGGAAACACCATATATTTT. Protein sequence: CASLGGRTGNTIYF.

This clonotype has just a few counts. The rearrangement uses TRBV24-1 and TRBJ2-7, with 7 bases identical to TRBD1. The junction had 9 bases not matched to a gene; V was cut back by 4 bases and J by 4 bases. Germline V gives CDR1 KGHDR, CDR2 SFDVKD. CDR3 length: 15 residues. In nucleotides, the CDR3 is TGTGCCACCAGTGACTCACGGACAGGAGATTACGAGCAGTACTTC. Translating gives CATSDSRTGDYEQYF.

This clonotype was detected a few times. The chain couples TRBV20-1 to TRBJ2-7; 8 nucleotides line up with TRBD2. Germline-derived CDR1 and CDR2 are DFQATT and SNEGSKA (reference sequence). The CDR3 contains 15 residues. V lost 5 bases to trimming and J lost 7 bases; unmatched junction nucleotides: 16. In DNA form, the CDR3 reads TGCAGTGCTGCGGCAAGGACACGGCCGGGAGGGGAGCAGTACTTC. Its protein is CSAAARTRPGGEQYF.

This clonotype has more than one count but fewer than ten. This chain links TRBV12-3 or TRBV12-4 with TRBJ2-5, with no clear D. With 6 bases removed from V and 1 base from J, the gap between germline ends came to 15 bases. The CDR3 runs 15 residues. CDR3 sequence (DNA): TGTGCCAGCAGCTCTCCGTGGGGTTCCCAAGAGACCCAGTACTTC. Protein sequence: CASSSPWGSQETQYF.

Only a few counts were recorded for this clonotype. The chain employs TRBV20-1 and TRBJ1-5; D call uncertain. Germline values: CDR1 DFQATT, CDR2 SNEGSKA (reference sequence). This CDR3 is 15 amino acids long. V lost 4 bases and J 0 bases, leaving 13 bases between the germline ends. This CDR3 is CSAKTATFSNQPQHF. In DNA form, the CDR3 reads TGCAGTGCTAAAACAGCGACTTTTAGCAATCAGCCCCAGCATTTT.

This clonotype was recorded a few times. The rearrangement links TRBV4-2 to TRBJ2-3; weak D call: TRBD2 (6 bases). The CDR3 is made up of 16 amino acids. Trimming removed 1 base at V and 1 base at J, with 12 bases between. Per the germline V gene, CDR1 is LGHNA and CDR2 is YNFKEQ. CDR3 residues: CASSQVLPSGTDTQYF. CDR3 nucleotides: TGTGCCAGCAGCCAAGTCCTGCCTAGCGGCACAGATACGCAGTATTTT.

This clonotype was recorded a few times. This chain links TRBV6-1 with TRBJ1-4; unclear D gene. The V end lost 5 bases, the J end lost 7 bases, and 14 bases lay between the germline ends. Germline V gene data show CDR1 as MNHNS and CDR2 as SASEGT. The CDR3 spans 14 residues. The CDR3 DNA is TGTGCCAGCAGTCTCACCCTAAGAGGTGAAAAACTGTTTTTT. Its protein is CASSLTLRGEKLFF.

The J gene is TRBJ2-1, the V gene TRBV29-1; D is perhaps TRBD2 (6 bases). Trimming removed 7 bases at V and 2 bases at J, with 12 bases between. There are 13 residues in the CDR3. Germline CDR1 is SQVTM and CDR2 is ANQGSEA. The CDR3 sequence: CSGSAGTYNEQFF. Here the CDR3 DNA reads TGCAGCGGTTCCGCGGGGACCTACAATGAGCAGTTCTTC.

Details on this clonotype: Compared with germline, one end of the junction differs, possibly owing to a read error. This chain connects TRBV7-7 to TRBJ2-2, with 9 bases aligning to TRBD2. The length of the CDR3 is 17 residues. The germline V gene has CDR1 SSHAT and CDR2 FNYEAQ (reference sequence). CDR3 DNA sequence: TGTGCTAGCAGCTCCCAGGGGCGGGAGGGCCGGACCGGGGAGCTGTTTTTT. Translating gives CASSSQGREGRTGELFF.

The V gene is TRBV6-1, the J gene TRBJ1-1; possibly TRBD1 for D (5 bases). Germline V CDR1 and CDR2: MNHNS, SASEGT. The CDR3 length is 13 residues. V lost 8 bases and J lost 5, with 15 bases in between. CDR3 sequence: CASLAGRRTEAFF. DNA of the CDR3: TGTGCCAGCCTGGCAGGGAGAAGAACTGAAGCTTTCTTT.

The chain joins TRBV5-1 to TRBJ1-3, with D possibly TRBD1 on 5 matching bases. This CDR3 region has 17 residues. Germline values: CDR1 SGHRS, CDR2 YFSETQ. V lost 0 bases to trimming and J lost 0 bases, with 13 bases between them. The CDR3 protein is CASSLGRSRASGNTIYF. In DNA form, the CDR3 reads TGCGCCAGCAGCTTGGGAAGGAGCAGGGCCTCTGGAAACACCATATATTTT.